This T cell receptor (beta chain) appears in the sequencing data of a study of beta chain features in type 1 diabetes. Study-level background: The study examined 107,917,701 sorted cells across all samples. Study-level results: Shorter TCRB CDR3s, moderately but significantly so, marked every one of the four CD4+ subsets in Type 1 diabetes patients. Because the template was cDNA, high-expressing cells might be over-represented. Across patients, naive, central memory and Treg TCRB repertoires exhibited apparently greater similarity than was observed across healthy donors.

On this clone itself: Antigen: not known.

Once sorted, every population was more than 95% pure. Every bit of the isolated RNA underwent reverse transcription, so sequencing read expressed TCRB transcripts. The table came from immunoSEQ multiplex PCR; TCRdb's copy has only in-frame clones and leaves some out. The sample lists 250,000 to 300,000 clones, about 23% occurring once. Sample: naive CD4+ T cells from blood. The sequence was collected from a woman in her thirties with type 1 diabetes.

This CDR3 is CASSETLQETQYF. DNA for the CDR3: TGTGCCAGCAGCGAGACATTACAAGAGACCCAGTACTTC. The chain combines TRBV9 with TRBJ2-5; no firm D call. V gave up 3 bases and J gave up 2 bases, with 8 bases separating them. Germline CDR1 reads SGDLS; CDR2 reads YYNGEE. There are 13 residues in the CDR3.